Detailed here is one T cell receptor (beta chain). This specimen comes from a study of cytomegalovirus exposure and HLA in healthy donors. Study background: Of the donors genotyped, several hundred in all, around 77% fell in the Caucasian-associated ancestry cluster.

Primers: 60 Vbeta forward and 13 Jbeta reverse. Data came from immunoSEQ multiplex PCR; TCRdb stores just in-frame clones and leaves some out. Here the sample spans approximately 77,000 clones, around 80% being singletons. Trimming left V 2 bases short and J 0 bases short, with 8 bases between. This CDR3 region has 14 residues. Per the germline V gene, CDR1 is MNHNY and CDR2 is SVGAGI (reference sequence). This TCR was recovered from a male donor in good health and CMV-seropositive. Material: PBMCs. The V and J genes are TRBV6-6 and TRBJ2-7, with a tentative D call TRBD1 (6 bases). As DNA, the CDR3 is TGTGCCAGCAGTTACGGACAGTTCTCCTACGAGCAGTACTTC. Encoded protein: CASSYGQFSYEQYF.